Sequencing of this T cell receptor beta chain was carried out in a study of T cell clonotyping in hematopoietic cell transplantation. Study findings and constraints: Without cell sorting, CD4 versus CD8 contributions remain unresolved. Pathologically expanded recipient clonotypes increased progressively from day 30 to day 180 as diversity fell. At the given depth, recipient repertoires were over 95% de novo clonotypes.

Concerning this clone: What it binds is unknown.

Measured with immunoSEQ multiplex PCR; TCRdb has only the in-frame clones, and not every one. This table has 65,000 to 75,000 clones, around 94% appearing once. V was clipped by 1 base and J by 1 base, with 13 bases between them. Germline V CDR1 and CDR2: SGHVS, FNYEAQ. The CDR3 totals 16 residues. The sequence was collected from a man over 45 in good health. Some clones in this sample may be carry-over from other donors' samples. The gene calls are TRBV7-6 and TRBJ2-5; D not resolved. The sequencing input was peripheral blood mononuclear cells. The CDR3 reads CASSLGHRVFQETQYF. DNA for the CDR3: TGTGCCAGCAGCTTAGGTCATAGGGTCTTCCAAGAGACCCAGTACTTC.